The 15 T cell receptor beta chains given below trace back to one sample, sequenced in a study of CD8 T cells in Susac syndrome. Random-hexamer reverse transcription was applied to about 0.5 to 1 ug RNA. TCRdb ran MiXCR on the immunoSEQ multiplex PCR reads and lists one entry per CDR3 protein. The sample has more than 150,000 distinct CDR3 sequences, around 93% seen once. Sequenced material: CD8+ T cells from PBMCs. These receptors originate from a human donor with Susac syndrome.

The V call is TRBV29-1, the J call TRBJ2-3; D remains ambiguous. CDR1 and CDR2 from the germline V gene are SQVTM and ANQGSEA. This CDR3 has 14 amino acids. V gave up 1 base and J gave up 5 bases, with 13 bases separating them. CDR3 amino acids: CSVEVMAVGDTQYF. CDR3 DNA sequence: TGCAGCGTTGAAGTCATGGCGGTCGGAGATACGCAGTATTTT.

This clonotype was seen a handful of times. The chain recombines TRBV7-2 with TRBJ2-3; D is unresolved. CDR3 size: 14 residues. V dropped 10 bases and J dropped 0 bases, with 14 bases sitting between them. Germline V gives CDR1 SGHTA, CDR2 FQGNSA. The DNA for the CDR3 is TGTGCCACCACGGCCCGCTCTAGCACAGATACGCAGTATTTT. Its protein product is CATTARSSTDTQYF.

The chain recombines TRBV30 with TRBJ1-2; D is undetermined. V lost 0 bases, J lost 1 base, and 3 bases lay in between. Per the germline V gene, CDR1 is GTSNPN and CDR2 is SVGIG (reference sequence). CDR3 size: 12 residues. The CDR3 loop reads CAWSVSNYGYTF. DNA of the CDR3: TGTGCCTGGAGTGTTAGTAACTATGGCTACACCTTC.

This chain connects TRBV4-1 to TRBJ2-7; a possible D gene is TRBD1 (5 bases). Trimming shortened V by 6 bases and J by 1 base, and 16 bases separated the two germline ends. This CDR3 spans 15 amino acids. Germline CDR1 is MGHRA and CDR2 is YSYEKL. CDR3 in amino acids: CASRMQEGASYEQYF. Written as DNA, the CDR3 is TGCGCCAGCAGGATGCAGGAAGGGGCATCCTACGAGCAGTACTTC.

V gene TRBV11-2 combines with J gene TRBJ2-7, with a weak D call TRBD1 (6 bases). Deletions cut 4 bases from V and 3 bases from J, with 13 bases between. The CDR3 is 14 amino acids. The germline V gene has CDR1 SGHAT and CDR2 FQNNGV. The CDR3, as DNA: TGTGCCAGCAGCTCTAACAGGGAGAGCTACGAGCAGTACTTC. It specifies CASSSNRESYEQYF.

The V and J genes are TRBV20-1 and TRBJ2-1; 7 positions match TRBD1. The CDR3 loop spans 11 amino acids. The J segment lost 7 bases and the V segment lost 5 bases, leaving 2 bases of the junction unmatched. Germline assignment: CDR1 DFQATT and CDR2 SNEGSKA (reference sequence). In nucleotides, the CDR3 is TGCAGTGCTTCACAGGGGAATGAGCAGTTCTTC. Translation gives CSASQGNEQFF.

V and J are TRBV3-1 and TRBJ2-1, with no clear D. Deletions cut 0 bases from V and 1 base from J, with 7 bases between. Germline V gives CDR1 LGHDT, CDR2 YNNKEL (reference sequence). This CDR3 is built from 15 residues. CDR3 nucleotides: TGTGCCAGCAGCCAAGATGTGGGTTCCTACAATGAGCAGTTCTTC. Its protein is CASSQDVGSYNEQFF.

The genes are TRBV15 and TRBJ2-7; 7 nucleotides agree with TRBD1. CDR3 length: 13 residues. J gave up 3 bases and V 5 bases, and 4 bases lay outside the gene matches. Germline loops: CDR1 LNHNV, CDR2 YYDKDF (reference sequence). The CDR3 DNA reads TGTGCCACCAGCGGCCGGACAGGCTACGAGCAGTACTTC. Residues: CATSGRTGYEQYF.

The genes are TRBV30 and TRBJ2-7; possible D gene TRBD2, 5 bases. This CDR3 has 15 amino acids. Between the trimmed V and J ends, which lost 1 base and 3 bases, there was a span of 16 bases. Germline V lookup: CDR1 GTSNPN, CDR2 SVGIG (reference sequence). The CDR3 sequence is CAWSGPSLGFYEQYF. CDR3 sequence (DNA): TGTGCCTGGAGTGGCCCTAGCCTGGGGTTCTACGAGCAGTACTTC.

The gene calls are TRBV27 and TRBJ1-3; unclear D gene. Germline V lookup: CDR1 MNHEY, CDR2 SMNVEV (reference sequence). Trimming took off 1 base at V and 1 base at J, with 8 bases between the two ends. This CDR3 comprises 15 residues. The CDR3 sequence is CASSLFWGSGNTIYF. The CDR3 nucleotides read TGTGCCAGCAGTTTATTCTGGGGATCTGGAAACACCATATATTTT.

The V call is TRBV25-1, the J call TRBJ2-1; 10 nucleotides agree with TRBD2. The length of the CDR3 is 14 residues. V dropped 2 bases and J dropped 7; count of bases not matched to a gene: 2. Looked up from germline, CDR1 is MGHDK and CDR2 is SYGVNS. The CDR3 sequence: CASSETSGKNEQFF. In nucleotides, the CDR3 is TGTGCCAGCAGTGAAACTAGCGGGAAAAATGAGCAGTTCTTC. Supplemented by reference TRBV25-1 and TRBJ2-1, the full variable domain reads EADIYQTPRYLVIGTGKKITLECSQTMGHDKMYWYQQDPGMELHLIHYSYGVNSTEKGDLSSESTVSRIRTEHFPLTLESARPSHTSQYLCASSETSGKNEQFFGPGTRLTVL.

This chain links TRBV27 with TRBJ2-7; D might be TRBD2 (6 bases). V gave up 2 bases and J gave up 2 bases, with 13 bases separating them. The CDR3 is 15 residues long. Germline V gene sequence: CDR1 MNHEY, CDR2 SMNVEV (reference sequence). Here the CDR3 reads CASSLRGSGTYEQYF. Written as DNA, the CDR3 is TGTGCCAGCAGTTTACGAGGTAGCGGAACCTACGAGCAGTACTTC.

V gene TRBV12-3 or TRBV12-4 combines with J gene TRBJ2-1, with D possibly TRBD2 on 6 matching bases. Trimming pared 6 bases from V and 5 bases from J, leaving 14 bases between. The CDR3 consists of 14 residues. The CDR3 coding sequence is TGTGCCAGCAGAACCGGGACTGGGGACAATGAGCAGTTCTTC. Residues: CASRTGTGDNEQFF.

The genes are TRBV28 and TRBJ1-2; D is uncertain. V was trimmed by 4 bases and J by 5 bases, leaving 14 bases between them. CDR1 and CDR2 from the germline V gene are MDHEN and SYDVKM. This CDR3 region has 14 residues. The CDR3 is CASSSQTRRYGYTF. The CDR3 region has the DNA TGTGCCAGCAGTTCCCAGACCCGGAGGTATGGCTACACCTTC.

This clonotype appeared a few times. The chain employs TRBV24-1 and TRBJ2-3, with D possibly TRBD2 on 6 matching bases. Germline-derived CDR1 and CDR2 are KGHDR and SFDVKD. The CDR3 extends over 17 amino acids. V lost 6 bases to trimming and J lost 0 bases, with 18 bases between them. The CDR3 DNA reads TGTGCCACCAGTTGCCGAACGGGGACTGGGAGCACAGATACGCAGTATTTT. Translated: CATSCRTGTGSTDTQYF.